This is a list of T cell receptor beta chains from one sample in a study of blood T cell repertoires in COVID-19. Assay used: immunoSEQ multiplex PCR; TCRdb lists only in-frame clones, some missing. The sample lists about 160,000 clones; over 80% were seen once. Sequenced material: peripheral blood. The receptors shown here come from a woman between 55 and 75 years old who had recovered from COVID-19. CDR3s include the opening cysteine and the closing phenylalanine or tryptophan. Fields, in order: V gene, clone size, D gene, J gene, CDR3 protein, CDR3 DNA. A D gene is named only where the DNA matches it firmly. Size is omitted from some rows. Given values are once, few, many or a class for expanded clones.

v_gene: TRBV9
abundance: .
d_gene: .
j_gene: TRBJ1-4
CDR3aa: CASSVGTRGWEKLFF
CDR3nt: TGTGCCAGCAGCGTGGGGACACGGGGATGGGAAAAACTGTTTTTT

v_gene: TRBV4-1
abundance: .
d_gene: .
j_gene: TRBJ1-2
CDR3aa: CASSQARGLNYGYTF
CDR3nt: TGCGCCAGCAGCCAGGCAAGGGGACTTAACTATGGCTACACCTTC

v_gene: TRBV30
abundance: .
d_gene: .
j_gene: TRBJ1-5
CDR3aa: CAWENPGLPQHF
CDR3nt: TGTGCCTGGGAGAACCCAGGTCTGCCCCAGCATTTT

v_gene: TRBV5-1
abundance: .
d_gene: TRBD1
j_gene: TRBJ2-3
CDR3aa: CASSRGGADTDTQYF
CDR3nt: TGCGCCAGCAGCAGAGGGGGCGCCGACACAGATACGCAGTATTTT

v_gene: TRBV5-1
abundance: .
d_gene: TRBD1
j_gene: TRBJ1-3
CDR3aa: CASSLGILQGDTIYF
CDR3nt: TGCGCCAGCAGCTTGGGGATACTACAGGGGGACACCATATATTTT

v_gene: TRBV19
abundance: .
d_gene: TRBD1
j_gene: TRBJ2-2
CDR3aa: CASSSEGQGAGELFF
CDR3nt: TGTGCCAGTAGTTCGGAGGGACAGGGGGCCGGGGAGCTGTTTTTT

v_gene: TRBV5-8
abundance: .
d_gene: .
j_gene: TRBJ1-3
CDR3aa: CASSFSTASGNTIYF
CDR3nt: TGTGCCAGCAGCTTTTCAACAGCCTCTGGAAACACCATATATTTT

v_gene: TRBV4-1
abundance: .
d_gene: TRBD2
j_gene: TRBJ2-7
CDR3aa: CASSQGLAGVSYEQYF
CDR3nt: TGCGCCAGCAGCCAAGGTCTAGCGGGGGTGTCCTACGAGCAGTACTTC

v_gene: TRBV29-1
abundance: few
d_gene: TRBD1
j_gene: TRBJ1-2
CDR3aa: CSVQGADYGYTF
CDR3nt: TGCAGCGTCCAGGGGGCTGACTATGGCTACACCTTC

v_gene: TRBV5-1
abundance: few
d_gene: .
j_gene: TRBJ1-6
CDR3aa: CASSLGEHRAPLHF
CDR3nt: TGCGCCAGCAGCTTGGGGGAGCACAGGGCGCCCCTCCACTTT

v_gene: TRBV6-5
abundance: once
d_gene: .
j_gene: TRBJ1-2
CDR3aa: CASSYVPSKSNYGYTF
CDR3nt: TGTGCCAGCAGTTACGTCCCCTCTAAGAGTAACTATGGCTACACCTTC

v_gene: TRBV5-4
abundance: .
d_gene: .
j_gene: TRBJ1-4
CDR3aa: CASSATPGTTREKLFF
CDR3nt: TGTGCCAGCAGCGCCACACCCGGGACTACTAGGGAAAAACTGTTTTTT

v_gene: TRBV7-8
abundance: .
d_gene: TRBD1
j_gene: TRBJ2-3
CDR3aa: CASSLGTGFTDTQYF
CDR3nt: TGTGCCAGCAGCTTGGGGACAGGATTCACAGATACGCAGTATTTT

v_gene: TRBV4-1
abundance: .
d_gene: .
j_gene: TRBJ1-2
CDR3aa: CASSQDLDRHYGYTF
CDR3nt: TGCGCCAGCAGCCAAGATCTGGACAGACACTATGGCTACACCTTC

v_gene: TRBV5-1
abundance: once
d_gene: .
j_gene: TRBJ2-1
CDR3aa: CASSPDNEQFF
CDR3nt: TGCGCCAGCAGCCCGGACAATGAGCAGTTCTTC

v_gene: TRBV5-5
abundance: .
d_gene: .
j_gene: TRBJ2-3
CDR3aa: CASSDQVRVRDTQYF
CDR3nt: TGTGCCAGCAGCGACCAGGTGAGGGTAAGAGATACGCAGTATTTT

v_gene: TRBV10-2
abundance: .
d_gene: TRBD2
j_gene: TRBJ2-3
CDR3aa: CASGGGGAFSTDTQYF
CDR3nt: TGCGCCAGCGGGGGCGGGGGGGCCTTTAGCACAGATACGCAGTATTTT

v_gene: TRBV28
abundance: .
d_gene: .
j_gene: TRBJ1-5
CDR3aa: CASSSPLGQSNQPQHF
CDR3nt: TGTGCCAGCAGTTCGCCCCTGGGACAAAGCAATCAGCCCCAGCATTTT

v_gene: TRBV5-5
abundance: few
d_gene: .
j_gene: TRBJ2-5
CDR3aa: CASSLEPGRETQYF
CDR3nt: TGTGCCAGCAGCTTGGAGCCAGGGCGAGAGACCCAGTACTTC

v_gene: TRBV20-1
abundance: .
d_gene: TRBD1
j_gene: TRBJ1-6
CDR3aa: CSASKDRGSPLHF
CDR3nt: TGCAGTGCTAGTAAGGACAGGGGTTCACCCCTCCACTTT

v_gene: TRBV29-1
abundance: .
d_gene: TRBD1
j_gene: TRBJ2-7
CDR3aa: CSVQRTGSSYEQYF
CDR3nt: TGCAGCGTTCAACGGACAGGGAGCTCCTACGAGCAGTACTTC

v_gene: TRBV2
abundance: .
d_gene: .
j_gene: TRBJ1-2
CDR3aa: CASSDPAASYGYTF
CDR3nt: TGTGCCAGCAGTGACCCCGCGGCCAGCTATGGCTACACCTTC

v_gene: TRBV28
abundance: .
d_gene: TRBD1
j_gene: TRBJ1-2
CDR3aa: CASSLTGTATYGYTF
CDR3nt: TGTGCCAGCAGTTTGACCGGGACAGCAACCTATGGCTACACCTTC

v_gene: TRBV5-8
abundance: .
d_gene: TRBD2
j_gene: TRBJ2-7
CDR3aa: CASKPSGARGYEQYF
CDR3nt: TGTGCCAGCAAACCTAGCGGGGCCCGGGGCTACGAGCAGTACTTC

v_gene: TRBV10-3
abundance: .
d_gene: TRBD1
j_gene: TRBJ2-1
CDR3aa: CAAGQGGSYNEQFF
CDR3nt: TGTGCCGCCGGACAGGGGGGATCCTACAATGAGCAGTTCTTC

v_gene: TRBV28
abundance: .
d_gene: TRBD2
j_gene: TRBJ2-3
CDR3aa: CASSLFGTSGGLDTQYF
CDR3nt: TGTGCCAGCAGTTTATTCGGGACTAGCGGGGGGTTAGATACGCAGTATTTT

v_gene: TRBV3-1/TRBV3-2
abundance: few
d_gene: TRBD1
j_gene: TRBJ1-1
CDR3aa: CASSKGQGGNEAFF
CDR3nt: TGTGCCAGCAGCAAGGGACAGGGTGGAAATGAAGCTTTCTTT

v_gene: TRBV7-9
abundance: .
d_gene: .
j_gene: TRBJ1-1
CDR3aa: CASSFLGGNTEAFF
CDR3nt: TGTGCCAGCAGCTTCCTCGGGGGGAACACTGAAGCTTTCTTT

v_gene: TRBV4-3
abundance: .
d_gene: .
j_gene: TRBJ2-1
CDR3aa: CASSQELNNEQFF
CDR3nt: TGCGCCAGCAGCCAAGAGTTAAACAATGAGCAGTTCTTC

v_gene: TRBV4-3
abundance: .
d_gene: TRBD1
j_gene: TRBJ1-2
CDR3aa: CASSQVLDRAGGYTF
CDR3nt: TGCGCCAGCAGCCAAGTCCTCGACAGGGCGGGCGGCTACACCTTC

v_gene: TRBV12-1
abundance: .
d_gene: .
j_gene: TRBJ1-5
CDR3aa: CASSFAVDRGRNQPQHF
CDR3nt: TGTGCCAGCAGCTTTGCCGTTGACAGGGGACGCAATCAGCCCCAGCATTTT

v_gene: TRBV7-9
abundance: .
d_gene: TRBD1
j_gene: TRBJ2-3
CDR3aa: CASSLTGVTDTQYF
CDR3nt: TGTGCCAGCAGCCTGACAGGGGTAACAGATACGCAGTATTTT

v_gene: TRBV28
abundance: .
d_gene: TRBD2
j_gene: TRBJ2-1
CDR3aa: CASSFTGGLGNEQFF
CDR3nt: TGTGCCAGCAGTTTCACGGGGGGGCTCGGTAATGAGCAGTTCTTC

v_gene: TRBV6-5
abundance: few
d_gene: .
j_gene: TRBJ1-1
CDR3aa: CASSYIAERVRAFF
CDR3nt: TGTGCCAGCAGTTACATTGCGGAGCGCGTGAGAGCTTTCTTT

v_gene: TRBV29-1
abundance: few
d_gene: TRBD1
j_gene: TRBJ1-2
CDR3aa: CSAGTGNYGYTF
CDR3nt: TGCAGCGCAGGGACAGGGAACTATGGCTACACCTTC